A selection of T cell receptor beta chains follows, all from one sample in a study of T cell responses to AZD1222 COVID-19 vaccine. Using immunoSEQ multiplex PCR, the repertoire was profiled, and TCRdb retains in-frame clones only, with some absent. The sample includes 90,000 to 150,000 clones, 80% to 90% seen only once; the top ten take about 1.2%. Source: peripheral blood, taken on day 0 of AZD1222 vaccination. These receptors were collected from an adult in good health. Both conserved end residues are part of each CDR3. A D gene is named only where the DNA matches it firmly. A clone size is listed for some rows: how often the clone was seen (once, few, many), or a class if it is expanded.

D	J	size	V	DNA	CDR3
.	TRBJ2-1	few	TRBV6-2/TRBV6-3	TGTGCCAGCAGTTACGGAGGGCCCCTGGGAGATGAGCAGTTCTTC	CASSYGGPLGDEQFF
.	TRBJ2-2	once	TRBV7-8	TGTGCCAGCAGCTTAAAAGGGAGACTAGGGCTCCATCCCGGGGAGCTGTTTTTT	CASSLKGRLGLHPGELFF
.	TRBJ1-1	.	TRBV15	TGTGCCACCAGCAGTTCTCCTACGCAGAACACTGAAGCTTTCTTT	CATSSSPTQNTEAFF
.	TRBJ2-5	.	TRBV5-5	TGTGCCAGCAGCTTGTGGGCAGAAGAGACCCAGTACTTC	CASSLWAEETQYF
.	TRBJ2-2	.	TRBV5-1	TGCGCCAGCAGCTTAATGGCGGGGTCCAACACCGGGGAGCTGTTTTTT	CASSLMAGSNTGELFF
.	TRBJ2-7	.	TRBV4-2	TGTGCCAGCAGCCAACAAGGGCAGTCGGGGCGGGAACCCTACGAGCAGTACTTC	CASSQQGQSGREPYEQYF
TRBD1	TRBJ1-4	.	TRBV6-2/TRBV6-3	TGTGCCAGCAGTACCGGGACAGGGAATGAAAAACTGTTTTTT	CASSTGTGNEKLFF
TRBD1	TRBJ2-3	.	TRBV7-9	TGTGCCAGCAGCTGGACAGGACCAGATACGCAGTATTTT	CASSWTGPDTQYF
.	TRBJ2-7	.	TRBV6-5	TGTGCCAGCAGTCTCCAGGGGATCTCCCACGAGCAGTACTTC	CASSLQGISHEQYF
.	TRBJ1-5	.	TRBV4-3	TGCGCCAGCAGCCAAGACCCCAATCAGCCCCAGCATTTT	CASSQDPNQPQHF
TRBD2	TRBJ2-3	.	TRBV6-2/TRBV6-3	TGTGCCAGCAGCCGAGGGACTAGCGGGGGAGATACGCAGTATTTT	CASSRGTSGGDTQYF
.	TRBJ2-7	.	TRBV18	TGTGCCAGCTCACCACTGGGGGGCTCCTACGAGCAGTACTTC	CASSPLGGSYEQYF
TRBD1	TRBJ1-2	once	TRBV9	TGTGCCAGCAGCGTAGAGGGGAGGACAGGTGATGGCTACACCTTC	CASSVEGRTGDGYTF
.	TRBJ1-1	.	TRBV5-1	TGCGCCAGCAGCCGATTGATTTGGGGACTCGAAGCTTTCTTT	CASSRLIWGLEAFF
.	TRBJ2-6	.	TRBV4-2	TGTGCCAGCAGCCGAGGACTTCCCCGCTCTGGGGCCAACGTCCTGACTTTC	CASSRGLPRSGANVLTF
.	TRBJ2-2	.	TRBV3-1/TRBV3-2	TGTGCCAGCAGCCAAGAACGGGTTAACACCGGGGAGCTGTTTTTT	CASSQERVNTGELFF
.	TRBJ2-3	.	TRBV5-1	TGCGCCAGCAGCTTGGTAGGGGTGCCAGATACGCAGTATTTT	CASSLVGVPDTQYF
TRBD2	TRBJ2-7	.	TRBV4-1	TGCGCCAGCAGCCAAACGACTAGCGCTATCGGCGAGCAGTACTTC	CASSQTTSAIGEQYF
TRBD2	TRBJ2-7	.	TRBV19	TGTGCCAGTAGTCCTGGACTAGCGGGGGGGCCTAGCTTCTACGAGCAGTACTTC	CASSPGLAGGPSFYEQYF
.	TRBJ1-4	.	TRBV5-4	TGTGCCAGCAGCTATGGGACAGAAAAACTGTTTTTT	CASSYGTEKLFF
TRBD1	TRBJ2-7	.	TRBV11-2	TGTGCCAGCGGCGGACAGGGGGTCTCCTACGAGCAGTACTTC	CASGGQGVSYEQYF
.	TRBJ2-5	.	TRBV7-6	TGTGCCAGCAGCTTATGGACTAACGACTTGTGGCAAGAGACCCAGTACTTC	CASSLWTNDLWQETQYF
TRBD2	TRBJ2-1	once	TRBV4-1	TGCGCCAGCAGCCCGGGACTAGCGGGGGGTTACAATGAGCAGTTCTTC	CASSPGLAGGYNEQFF
TRBD2	TRBJ2-7	.	TRBV7-2	TGTGCCAGCAGCACCCTAGCGGGGGGAGCCTACGAGCAGTACTTC	CASSTLAGGAYEQYF
.	TRBJ1-5	.	TRBV19	TGTGCCAGTAGTATATTTGGAGGGGAGAATCAGCCCCAGCATTTT	CASSIFGGENQPQHF
TRBD1	TRBJ2-3	.	TRBV6-2/TRBV6-3	TGTGCCAGCAGTCTGCCGGGACAGAGAAGCACAGATACGCAGTATTTT	CASSLPGQRSTDTQYF
.	TRBJ2-1	few	TRBV10-3	TGTGCCATCAGGTCAGGGGTTGGGCCCCAGGTAGATGAGCAGTTCTTC	CAIRSGVGPQVDEQFF
TRBD1	TRBJ1-4	few	TRBV6-5	TGTGCCAGCAGCCGGGACAGCTCAGGGATTGAAAAACTGTTTTTT	CASSRDSSGIEKLFF
.	TRBJ2-2	once	TRBV19	TGTGCCAGTAGTATACAGCAGGGGCGGGCCGGGGAGCTGTTTTTT	CASSIQQGRAGELFF
.	TRBJ1-3	.	TRBV30	TGTGCCTGGAGTGCCTTAAGGGGATTCGGCGGGAACACCATATATTTT	CAWSALRGFGGNTIYF
.	TRBJ2-2	.	TRBV28	TGTGCCAGCAGTATCCAGCGGTCGAACACCGGGGAGCTGTTTTTT	CASSIQRSNTGELFF
.	TRBJ1-1	.	TRBV3-1/TRBV3-2	TGTGCCAGCAGCCGGGAGGGGCTAAGGACTGAAGCTTTCTTT	CASSREGLRTEAFF
TRBD1	TRBJ1-2	.	TRBV10-2	TGCGCCATCGAAGGGGACAGGACCCATGGCTACACCTTC	CAIEGDRTHGYTF
.	TRBJ1-1	.	TRBV6-4	TGTGCCAGCAGTGAGGGGCAGGGGAACACTGAAGCTTTCTTT	CASSEGQGNTEAFF
TRBD1	TRBJ1-2	.	TRBV5-5	TGTGCCAGCAGATCTATAACAGGGGACTATGGCTACACCTTC	CASRSITGDYGYTF
.	TRBJ1-1	.	TRBV6-5	TGTGCCAGCAGTCCGTACAGGGTCTTGGGCACTGAAGCTTTCTTT	CASSPYRVLGTEAFF
.	TRBJ1-1	few	TRBV30	TGTGCCTGGAGTGTGGGGGGTAACACTGAAGCTTTCTTT	CAWSVGGNTEAFF
.	TRBJ1-2	once	TRBV7-6	TGTGCCAGCAGCTTAGAGACAGGTGGTTCTAACTATGGCTACACCTTC	CASSLETGGSNYGYTF
.	TRBJ2-7	.	TRBV4-1	TGCGCCAGCAGCCAAGCTATTCAGACAGTCTACGAGCAGTACTTC	CASSQAIQTVYEQYF
.	TRBJ2-5	.	TRBV19	TGTGCCAGTAGTAACGGTTGGGCAGAGACCCAGTACTTC	CASSNGWAETQYF
.	TRBJ1-1	.	TRBV10-3	TGTGCCATCAGCGGAGGCTCCGGGACTGAAGCTTTCTTT	CAISGGSGTEAFF
.	TRBJ1-1	.	TRBV5-1	TGCGCCAGCAGCGCACGCAGGGATTCGGACACTGAAGCTTTCTTT	CASSARRDSDTEAFF
.	TRBJ1-2	once	TRBV6-5	TGTGCCAGCAGGACCGGGACAATTAACTATGGCTACACCTTC	CASRTGTINYGYTF
.	TRBJ1-3	.	TRBV25-1	TGTGCCAGCAGTGAGGGGCTCGCTGGAAACACCATATATTTT	CASSEGLAGNTIYF
.	TRBJ1-1	.	TRBV7-9	TGTGCCAGCAGCTTGTTCCGGGACACGGGCACTGAAGCTTTCTTT	CASSLFRDTGTEAFF
TRBD1	TRBJ1-1	.	TRBV3-1/TRBV3-2	TGTGCCAGCAGCCAAGAACCGACAGGGCGCCCTTACACTGAAGCTTTCTTT	CASSQEPTGRPYTEAFF
TRBD1	TRBJ2-5	.	TRBV28	TGTGCCAGCAGTCCGCCCGGGACAGCTATTCAAGAGACCCAGTACTTC	CASSPPGTAIQETQYF
.	TRBJ1-1	.	TRBV4-3	TGCGCCAGCAGCCTAGCTTGGGGGCCAATGAACACTGAAGCTTTCTTT	CASSLAWGPMNTEAFF
.	TRBJ1-2	.	TRBV6-5	TGTGCCAGCAGCCCCGGGACTCGGTATGGCTACACCTTC	CASSPGTRYGYTF
.	TRBJ2-7	.	TRBV7-7	TGTGCCAGCAGCTTGCTATCCGAGCAGTACTTC	CASSLLSEQYF
.	TRBJ2-7	once	TRBV5-1	TGCGCCAGCAGCTTGGGGGACGGTTTTAGCGAGCAGTACTTC	CASSLGDGFSEQYF
.	TRBJ1-2	.	TRBV11-3	TGTGCCAGCAGAGTAGGATTGGGCTATGGCTACACCTTC	CASRVGLGYGYTF
.	TRBJ1-1	few	TRBV6-1	TGTGCCAGCAGTGAAATTTCGGGGAACACTGAAGCTTTCTTT	CASSEISGNTEAFF
.	TRBJ1-1	.	TRBV6-5	TGTGCCAGCAGTTACTCTAACACTGAAGCTTTCTTT	CASSYSNTEAFF
.	TRBJ2-2	few	TRBV7-9	TGTGCGACAATAACAGGGAACACCGGGGAGCTGTTTTTT	CATITGNTGELFF
.	TRBJ1-3	.	TRBV7-9	TGTGCCAGCAGCTTTGTACAGGGCAACTCTGGAAACACCATATATTTT	CASSFVQGNSGNTIYF
TRBD2	TRBJ2-1	once	TRBV7-8	TGTGCCAGCAGCTTACTTCGGTCGGGGGGGTACAATGAGCAGTTCTTC	CASSLLRSGGYNEQFF
TRBD1	TRBJ2-7	.	TRBV19	TGTGCCAGTAGTAGGGACAGGGACGAGCAGTACTTC	CASSRDRDEQYF
.	TRBJ1-1	.	TRBV2	TGTGCCAGCAGGGAGGGGTGGAACACTGAAGCTTTCTTT	CASREGWNTEAFF